A selection of T cell receptor beta chains follows, all from one sample in a study of T cell responses to AZD1222 COVID-19 vaccine. Profiling relied on immunoSEQ multiplex PCR, and the TCRdb table lists in-frame clones only, not all of them. The sample consists of 50,000 to 60,000 clones, over 75% of them appearing once. This specimen consisted of peripheral blood, obtained on day 0 of AZD1222 vaccination. These receptors were obtained from an adult in good health. Both conserved end residues are part of each CDR3. Each record gives: D gene, J gene, clone size, V gene, CDR3 protein, CDR3 DNA. A D gene is named only where the DNA matches it firmly. The size entry is marked missing in some rows and otherwise reads once, few, many or a size class.

d_call: .; j_call: TRBJ1-1; clone_size: .; v_call: TRBV6-5; cdr3_aa: CASSTNRGIGTEAFF; cdr3_nt: TGTGCCAGCAGTACAAATCGGGGGATCGGTACTGAAGCTTTCTTT
d_call: .; j_call: TRBJ2-1; clone_size: .; v_call: TRBV14; cdr3_aa: CASSQWNGEQFF; cdr3_nt: TGTGCCAGCAGCCAATGGAATGGTGAGCAGTTCTTC
d_call: TRBD1; j_call: TRBJ1-2; clone_size: .; v_call: TRBV6-5; cdr3_aa: CASSYARGQGGYTF; cdr3_nt: TGTGCCAGCAGTTACGCCAGGGGGCAGGGTGGCTACACCTTC
d_call: .; j_call: TRBJ1-2; clone_size: .; v_call: TRBV30; cdr3_aa: CAWGGGNYGYTF; cdr3_nt: TGTGCCTGGGGAGGAGGGAACTATGGCTACACCTTC
d_call: .; j_call: TRBJ2-6; clone_size: .; v_call: TRBV19; cdr3_aa: CASSIRTTGANVLTF; cdr3_nt: TGTGCCAGTAGTATCCGGACTACTGGGGCCAACGTCCTGACTTTC
d_call: .; j_call: TRBJ1-1; clone_size: .; v_call: TRBV27; cdr3_aa: CARPGDTEAFF; cdr3_nt: TGTGCCAGGCCTGGGGACACTGAAGCTTTCTTT
d_call: TRBD1; j_call: TRBJ1-4; clone_size: .; v_call: TRBV24-1; cdr3_aa: CATSDPGTGAEKLFF; cdr3_nt: TGTGCCACCAGTGATCCCGGGACAGGGGCCGAAAAACTGTTTTTT
d_call: TRBD1; j_call: TRBJ1-5; clone_size: .; v_call: TRBV12-3/TRBV12-4; cdr3_aa: CASSDRVGQPQHF; cdr3_nt: TGTGCCAGCAGTGACAGGGTTGGTCAGCCCCAGCATTTT
d_call: .; j_call: TRBJ1-1; clone_size: once; v_call: TRBV19; cdr3_aa: CASSADRWATEAFF; cdr3_nt: TGTGCCAGTAGTGCCGACAGGTGGGCCACTGAAGCTTTCTTT
d_call: .; j_call: TRBJ2-7; clone_size: .; v_call: TRBV6-5; cdr3_aa: CASGRRGSLSYEQYF; cdr3_nt: TGTGCCAGCGGTAGGAGGGGATCTCTCTCCTACGAGCAGTACTTC
d_call: .; j_call: TRBJ1-1; clone_size: .; v_call: TRBV5-1; cdr3_aa: CASRAGTMNTEAFF; cdr3_nt: TGCGCCAGCAGAGCAGGGACCATGAACACTGAAGCTTTCTTT
d_call: .; j_call: TRBJ2-7; clone_size: .; v_call: TRBV7-9; cdr3_aa: CASSSSGRYEQYF; cdr3_nt: TGTGCCAGCAGCTCCAGCGGACGCTACGAGCAGTACTTC
d_call: .; j_call: TRBJ2-1; clone_size: .; v_call: TRBV12-3/TRBV12-4; cdr3_aa: CASSPREGEQFF; cdr3_nt: TGTGCCAGCAGTCCAAGAGAGGGTGAGCAGTTCTTC
d_call: .; j_call: TRBJ2-7; clone_size: .; v_call: TRBV30; cdr3_aa: CAHSRGGEQYF; cdr3_nt: TGTGCCCATAGCCGAGGCGGCGAGCAGTACTTC
d_call: .; j_call: TRBJ2-5; clone_size: .; v_call: TRBV7-2; cdr3_aa: CASSSQGAEETQYF; cdr3_nt: TGTGCCAGCAGCTCACAAGGAGCAGAAGAGACCCAGTACTTC
d_call: .; j_call: TRBJ2-5; clone_size: once; v_call: TRBV2; cdr3_aa: CASKPYRETQYF; cdr3_nt: TGTGCCAGCAAACCTTACAGAGAGACCCAGTACTTC
d_call: TRBD2; j_call: TRBJ2-7; clone_size: few; v_call: TRBV3-1/TRBV3-2; cdr3_aa: CASSQGGRAVYEQYF; cdr3_nt: TGTGCCAGCAGCCAAGGCGGGAGGGCGGTCTACGAGCAGTACTTC
d_call: .; j_call: TRBJ1-4; clone_size: .; v_call: TRBV2; cdr3_aa: CASSEGVAEGGKLFF; cdr3_nt: TGTGCCAGCAGTGAAGGGGTCGCTGAGGGGGGTAAACTGTTTTTT
d_call: TRBD2; j_call: TRBJ2-5; clone_size: once; v_call: TRBV29-1; cdr3_aa: CSVPGLQEIQETQYF; cdr3_nt: TGCAGCGTTCCGGGACTACAAGAAATACAAGAGACCCAGTACTTC
d_call: .; j_call: TRBJ2-3; clone_size: .; v_call: TRBV11-3; cdr3_aa: CASSLEGAGMTDTQYF; cdr3_nt: TGTGCCAGCAGCTTAGAGGGCGCGGGGATGACAGATACGCAGTATTTT
d_call: TRBD2; j_call: TRBJ2-3; clone_size: .; v_call: TRBV14; cdr3_aa: CASSYGLAGVTDTQYF; cdr3_nt: TGTGCCAGCAGCTACGGACTAGCGGGAGTTACAGATACGCAGTATTTT
d_call: .; j_call: TRBJ2-1; clone_size: .; v_call: TRBV2; cdr3_aa: CASRLSGSQYNEQFF; cdr3_nt: TGTGCCAGCAGACTTAGCGGAAGCCAATACAATGAGCAGTTCTTC
d_call: .; j_call: TRBJ2-7; clone_size: .; v_call: TRBV11-3; cdr3_aa: CASSLERGGTGSSYEQYF; cdr3_nt: TGTGCCAGCAGCTTAGAGCGGGGGGGGACAGGGTCCTCCTACGAGCAGTACTTC
d_call: .; j_call: TRBJ1-1; clone_size: .; v_call: TRBV28; cdr3_aa: CASSFNHMSEAFF; cdr3_nt: TGTGCCAGCAGTTTCAACCACATGAGTGAAGCTTTCTTT
d_call: TRBD2; j_call: TRBJ2-3; clone_size: .; v_call: TRBV9; cdr3_aa: CASGPQGLAGDTQYF; cdr3_nt: TGTGCCAGCGGTCCGCAGGGACTAGCGGGGGATACGCAGTATTTT
d_call: .; j_call: TRBJ2-5; clone_size: .; v_call: TRBV5-1; cdr3_aa: CASSLGVGGEETQYF; cdr3_nt: TGCGCCAGCAGCTTAGGAGTAGGAGGGGAAGAGACCCAGTACTTC
d_call: .; j_call: TRBJ1-2; clone_size: .; v_call: TRBV2; cdr3_aa: CASSEARYGYTF; cdr3_nt: TGTGCCAGCAGCGAAGCTCGTTATGGCTACACCTTC
d_call: TRBD1; j_call: TRBJ2-1; clone_size: once; v_call: TRBV24-1; cdr3_aa: CATSDNSGTGGRDEQFF; cdr3_nt: TGTGCCACCAGTGACAATTCCGGGACAGGGGGCCGGGATGAGCAGTTCTTC
d_call: .; j_call: TRBJ2-7; clone_size: .; v_call: TRBV7-9; cdr3_aa: CASSQGTGYEQYF; cdr3_nt: TGTGCCAGCAGCCAGGGAACAGGCTACGAGCAGTACTTC
d_call: TRBD2; j_call: TRBJ2-7; clone_size: .; v_call: TRBV7-8; cdr3_aa: CASTSGTRAYEQYF; cdr3_nt: TGTGCCAGCACCAGCGGGACTAGAGCCTACGAGCAGTACTTC
d_call: .; j_call: TRBJ2-7; clone_size: .; v_call: TRBV2; cdr3_aa: CASSQRGSTYEQYF; cdr3_nt: TGTGCCAGCAGCCAAAGGGGTTCCACCTACGAGCAGTACTTC
d_call: .; j_call: TRBJ1-3; clone_size: .; v_call: TRBV29-1; cdr3_aa: CSFSSGNTIYF; cdr3_nt: TGCAGCTTCAGCTCTGGAAACACCATATATTTT
d_call: .; j_call: TRBJ2-3; clone_size: .; v_call: TRBV6-6; cdr3_aa: CASSYGATLTSDTQYF; cdr3_nt: TGTGCCAGCAGTTACGGGGCTACGTTGACTTCAGATACGCAGTATTTT
d_call: .; j_call: TRBJ2-5; clone_size: .; v_call: TRBV5-4; cdr3_aa: CASSLAGGMETQYF; cdr3_nt: TGTGCCAGCAGCTTGGCCGGGGGAATGGAGACCCAGTACTTC
d_call: TRBD2; j_call: TRBJ2-7; clone_size: .; v_call: TRBV11-3; cdr3_aa: CASSLRRGTYEQYF; cdr3_nt: TGTGCCAGCAGCTTAAGGCGGGGGACCTACGAGCAGTACTTC
d_call: TRBD1; j_call: TRBJ2-1; clone_size: once; v_call: TRBV4-1; cdr3_aa: CASRTPGQGGEQFF; cdr3_nt: TGCGCCAGCAGAACACCGGGACAGGGAGGTGAGCAGTTCTTC
d_call: .; j_call: TRBJ1-6; clone_size: .; v_call: TRBV6-5; cdr3_aa: CASSYSGRNSPLHF; cdr3_nt: TGTGCCAGCAGTTACTCGGGTCGGAATTCACCCCTCCACTTT
d_call: TRBD1; j_call: TRBJ2-3; clone_size: .; v_call: TRBV29-1; cdr3_aa: CSVEARDRYADTQYF; cdr3_nt: TGCAGCGTTGAAGCCCGGGACAGGTATGCTGATACGCAGTATTTT
d_call: .; j_call: TRBJ1-2; clone_size: .; v_call: TRBV6-5; cdr3_aa: CASAKGNYGYTF; cdr3_nt: TGTGCCTCGGCGAAGGGAAACTATGGCTACACCTTC
d_call: TRBD2; j_call: TRBJ2-7; clone_size: .; v_call: TRBV19; cdr3_aa: CASSTTSGLYEQYF; cdr3_nt: TGTGCCAGTAGTACGACTAGCGGCCTCTACGAGCAGTACTTC
d_call: TRBD1; j_call: TRBJ2-2; clone_size: .; v_call: TRBV7-2; cdr3_aa: CASSFTGGPGELFF; cdr3_nt: TGTGCCAGCAGCTTCACAGGGGGGCCCGGGGAGCTGTTTTTT
d_call: .; j_call: TRBJ1-2; clone_size: .; v_call: TRBV10-2; cdr3_aa: CASSGGRGNSQGYTF; cdr3_nt: TGCGCCAGCAGTGGGGGGCGTGGGAACTCCCAGGGCTACACCTTC
d_call: TRBD2; j_call: TRBJ2-5; clone_size: .; v_call: TRBV18; cdr3_aa: CASSPGGSGSLRETQYF; cdr3_nt: TGTGCCAGCTCTCCGGGGGGTAGCGGGAGTCTTCGAGAGACCCAGTACTTC
d_call: .; j_call: TRBJ1-2; clone_size: .; v_call: TRBV19; cdr3_aa: CASSIGYSPGDGYTF; cdr3_nt: TGTGCCAGTAGTATAGGATACAGCCCTGGGGATGGCTACACCTTC
d_call: TRBD1; j_call: TRBJ2-5; clone_size: .; v_call: TRBV30; cdr3_aa: CAWGTGSVQYF; cdr3_nt: TGTGCCTGGGGGACAGGGAGTGTCCAGTACTTC
d_call: .; j_call: TRBJ2-7; clone_size: .; v_call: TRBV6-5; cdr3_aa: CASSYSTTGRDIPNF; cdr3_nt: TGTGCCAGCAGTTACTCGACGACGGGCAGGGACATCCCCAACTTC
d_call: .; j_call: TRBJ1-2; clone_size: .; v_call: TRBV7-2; cdr3_aa: CASSLDAGSYGYTF; cdr3_nt: TGTGCCAGCAGCTTAGACGCAGGGAGCTATGGCTACACCTTC
d_call: TRBD1; j_call: TRBJ2-7; clone_size: .; v_call: TRBV5-4; cdr3_aa: CASSFPGTGGSEQYF; cdr3_nt: TGTGCCAGCAGCTTTCCCGGGACAGGGGGCTCCGAGCAGTACTTC
d_call: TRBD2; j_call: TRBJ2-1; clone_size: .; v_call: TRBV7-3; cdr3_aa: CASSLGTSGGNEQFF; cdr3_nt: TGTGCCAGCAGCCTAGGGACTAGCGGGGGCAATGAGCAGTTCTTC
d_call: .; j_call: TRBJ2-7; clone_size: .; v_call: TRBV4-1; cdr3_aa: CASAGQNPYEQYF; cdr3_nt: TGCGCCAGTGCCGGACAGAACCCCTACGAGCAGTACTTC
d_call: .; j_call: TRBJ1-2; clone_size: .; v_call: TRBV18; cdr3_aa: CASSPWTESNYGYTF; cdr3_nt: TGTGCCAGCTCACCATGGACAGAGAGTAACTATGGCTACACCTTC
d_call: TRBD2; j_call: TRBJ2-7; clone_size: .; v_call: TRBV3-1/TRBV3-2; cdr3_aa: CASSQFASGTHEQYF; cdr3_nt: TGTGCCAGCAGCCAATTCGCTAGCGGGACCCACGAGCAGTACTTC
d_call: TRBD1; j_call: TRBJ1-3; clone_size: .; v_call: TRBV7-2; cdr3_aa: CASSSHRGSYSSGNTIYF; cdr3_nt: TGTGCCAGCAGCTCGCACAGGGGGTCCTATAGCTCTGGAAACACCATATATTTT
d_call: .; j_call: TRBJ1-4; clone_size: .; v_call: TRBV2; cdr3_aa: CASRREGIYEKLFF; cdr3_nt: TGTGCCAGCAGAAGGGAGGGTATTTATGAAAAACTGTTTTTT
d_call: .; j_call: TRBJ1-5; clone_size: .; v_call: TRBV2; cdr3_aa: CASNRDGRNQPQHF; cdr3_nt: TGTGCCAGCAACCGGGACGGCCGCAATCAGCCCCAGCATTTT